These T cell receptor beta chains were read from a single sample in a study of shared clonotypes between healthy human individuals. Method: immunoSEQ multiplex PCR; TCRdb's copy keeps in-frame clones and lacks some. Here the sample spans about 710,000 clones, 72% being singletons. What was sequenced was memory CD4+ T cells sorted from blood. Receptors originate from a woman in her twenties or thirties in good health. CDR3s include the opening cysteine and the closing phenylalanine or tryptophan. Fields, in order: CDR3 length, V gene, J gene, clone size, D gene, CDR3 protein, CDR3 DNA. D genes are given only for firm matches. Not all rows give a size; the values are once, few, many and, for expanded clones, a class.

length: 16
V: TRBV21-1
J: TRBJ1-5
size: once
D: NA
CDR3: CASSTIKQGWGQPQHF
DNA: TGTGCCAGCAGCACCATAAAACAGGGGTGGGGGCAGCCCCAGCATTTT

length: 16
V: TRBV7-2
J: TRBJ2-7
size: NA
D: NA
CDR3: CASSLRWSQSVYEQYF
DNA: TGTGCCAGCAGCTTACGGTGGAGTCAATCCGTCTACGAGCAGTACTTC

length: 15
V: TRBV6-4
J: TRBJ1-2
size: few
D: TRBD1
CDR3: CASSETGDGVYGYTF
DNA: TGTGCCAGCAGTGAGACAGGGGATGGGGTTTATGGCTACACCTTC

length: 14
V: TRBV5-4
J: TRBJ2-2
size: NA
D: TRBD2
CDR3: CASSGGTSAGELFF
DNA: TGTGCCAGCAGCGGGGGGACTAGCGCCGGGGAGCTGTTTTTT

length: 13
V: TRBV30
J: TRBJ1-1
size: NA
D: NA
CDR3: CAWRFLLNTEAFF
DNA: TGTGCCTGGAGATTTCTGCTGAACACTGAAGCTTTCTTT

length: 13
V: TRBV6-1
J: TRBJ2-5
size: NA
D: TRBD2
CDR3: CASTLAGEETQYF
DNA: TGTGCCAGCACACTAGCGGGGGAAGAGACCCAGTACTTC

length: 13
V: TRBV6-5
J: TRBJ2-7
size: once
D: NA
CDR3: CASWMTGSYEQYF
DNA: TGTGCCAGCTGGATGACAGGCTCCTACGAGCAGTACTTC

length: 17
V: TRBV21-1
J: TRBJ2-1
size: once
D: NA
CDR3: CASSRKLAVTAYNEQFF
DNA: TGTGCCAGCAGCCGAAAACTAGCGGTAACAGCCTACAATGAGCAGTTCTTC

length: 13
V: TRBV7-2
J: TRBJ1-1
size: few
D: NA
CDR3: CASSEGVNTEAFF
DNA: TGTGCCAGCAGCGAAGGGGTAAACACTGAAGCTTTCTTT

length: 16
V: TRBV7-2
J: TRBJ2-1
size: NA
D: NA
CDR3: CASSLQPGISNNEQFF
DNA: TGTGCCAGCAGCTTACAGCCCGGGATTTCAAACAATGAGCAGTTCTTC

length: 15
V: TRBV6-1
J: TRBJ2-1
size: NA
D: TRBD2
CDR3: CASSGTSGSYNEQFF
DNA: TGTGCCAGCAGTGGCACTAGCGGGAGCTACAATGAGCAGTTCTTC

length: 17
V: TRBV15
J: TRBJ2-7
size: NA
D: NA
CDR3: CATSSISVLGGSYEQYF
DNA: TGTGCCACCAGCAGCATTTCAGTGTTGGGCGGATCCTACGAGCAGTACTTC

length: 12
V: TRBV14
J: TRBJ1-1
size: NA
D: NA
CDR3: CASSHGGTEAFF
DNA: TGTGCCAGCAGCCACGGTGGGACTGAAGCTTTCTTT

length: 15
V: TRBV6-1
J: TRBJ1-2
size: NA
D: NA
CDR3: CASSEGGSGSSGYTF
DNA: TGTGCCAGCAGTGAGGGGGGATCCGGATCTAGTGGCTACACCTTC

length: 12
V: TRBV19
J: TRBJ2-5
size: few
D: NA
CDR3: CASSMNPETQYF
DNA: TGTGCCAGTAGTATGAATCCAGAGACCCAGTACTTC

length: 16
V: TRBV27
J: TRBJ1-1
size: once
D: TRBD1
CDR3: CASSLTGGQANTEAFF
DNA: TGTGCCAGCAGTTTGACAGGGGGCCAAGCGAACACTGAAGCTTTCTTT

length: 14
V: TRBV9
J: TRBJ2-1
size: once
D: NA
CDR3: CASSGPVGMMEQFF
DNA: TGTGCCAGCAGCGGGCCGGTGGGAATGATGGAGCAGTTCTTC

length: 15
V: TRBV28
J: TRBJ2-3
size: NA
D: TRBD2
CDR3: CASSLGLAGQNTQYF
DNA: TGTGCCAGCAGTTTAGGGCTAGCGGGACAAAATACGCAGTATTTT

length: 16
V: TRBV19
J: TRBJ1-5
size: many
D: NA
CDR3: CASDSLGARGNQPQHF
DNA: TGTGCCAGCGACTCCTTAGGGGCGCGGGGCAATCAGCCCCAGCATTTT

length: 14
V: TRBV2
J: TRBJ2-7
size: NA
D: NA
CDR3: CASSSDSYSYEQYF
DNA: TGTGCCAGCAGTAGCGACAGCTACTCCTACGAGCAGTACTTC

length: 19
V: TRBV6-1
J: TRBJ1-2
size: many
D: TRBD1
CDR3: CASSAPGGGQGWSSYGYTF
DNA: TGTGCCAGCAGTGCCCCAGGGGGGGGACAGGGGTGGAGTAGCTATGGCTACACCTTC

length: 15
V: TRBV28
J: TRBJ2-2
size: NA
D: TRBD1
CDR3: CASRYDRVGSGELFF
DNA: TGTGCCAGCCGTTACGACAGGGTGGGTTCCGGGGAGCTGTTTTTT

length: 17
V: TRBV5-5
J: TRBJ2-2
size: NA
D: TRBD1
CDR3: CASSWGTGNGEAGELFF
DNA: TGTGCCAGCAGCTGGGGGACAGGGAATGGGGAGGCCGGGGAGCTGTTTTTT

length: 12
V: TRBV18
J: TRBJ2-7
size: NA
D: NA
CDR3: CASSLSSYEQYF
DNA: TGTGCCAGCTCACTAAGCTCCTACGAGCAGTACTTC

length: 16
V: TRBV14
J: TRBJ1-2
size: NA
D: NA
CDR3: CASSQDHPEPNYGYTF
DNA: TGTGCCAGCAGCCAAGATCATCCAGAGCCTAACTATGGCTACACCTTC

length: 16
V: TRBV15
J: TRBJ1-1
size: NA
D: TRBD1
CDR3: CATSRELGQGGTEAFF
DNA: TGTGCCACCAGCAGGGAACTGGGACAGGGGGGGACTGAAGCTTTCTTT

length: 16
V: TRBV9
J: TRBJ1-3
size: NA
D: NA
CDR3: CASSVAGQFSGNTIYF
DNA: TGTGCCAGCAGCGTAGCAGGACAATTCTCTGGAAACACCATATATTTT

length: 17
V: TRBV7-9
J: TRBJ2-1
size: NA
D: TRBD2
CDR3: CASSLLQTSGSYNEQFF
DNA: TGTGCCAGCAGCTTACTTCAGACTAGCGGGTCCTACAATGAGCAGTTCTTC

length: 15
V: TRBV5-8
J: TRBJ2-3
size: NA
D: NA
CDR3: CASSWGRGSTDTQYF
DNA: TGTGCCAGCAGCTGGGGGAGAGGGAGCACAGATACGCAGTATTTT

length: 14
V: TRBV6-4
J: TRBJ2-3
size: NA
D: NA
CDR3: CASSEDSRTDTQYF
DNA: TGTGCCAGCAGTGAGGACAGTCGGACAGATACGCAGTATTTT

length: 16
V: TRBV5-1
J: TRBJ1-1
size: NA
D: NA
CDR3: CASSLGAVELNTEAFF
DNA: TGCGCCAGCAGCTTGGGAGCCGTGGAGCTGAACACTGAAGCTTTCTTT

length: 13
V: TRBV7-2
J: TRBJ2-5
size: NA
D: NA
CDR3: CASSSQGWETQYF
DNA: TGTGCCAGCAGCTCGCAGGGTTGGGAGACCCAGTACTTC

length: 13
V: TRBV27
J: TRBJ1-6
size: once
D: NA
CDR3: CASRDTPNSPLHF
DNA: TGTGCCAGCCGGGACACTCCCAATTCACCCCTCCACTTT

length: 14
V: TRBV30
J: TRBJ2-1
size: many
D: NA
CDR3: CAWTSGSSYNEQFF
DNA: TGTGCCTGGACCTCTGGAAGCTCCTACAATGAGCAGTTCTTC

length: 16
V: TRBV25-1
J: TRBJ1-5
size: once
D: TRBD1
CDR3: CASSERGDRDEQPQHF
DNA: TGTGCCAGCAGTGAAAGGGGCGACAGGGATGAACAGCCCCAGCATTTT

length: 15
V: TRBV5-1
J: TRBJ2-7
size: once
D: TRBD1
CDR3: CASRRPDREFGEQYF
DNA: TGCGCCAGCAGGAGGCCCGACAGGGAGTTTGGCGAGCAGTACTTC

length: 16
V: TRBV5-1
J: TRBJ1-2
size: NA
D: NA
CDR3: CASSLVGGRSNYGYTF
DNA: TGCGCCAGCAGCTTGGTGGGGGGCAGGTCCAACTATGGCTACACCTTC

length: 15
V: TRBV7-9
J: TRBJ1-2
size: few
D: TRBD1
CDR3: CASSPRTGLNYGYTF
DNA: TGTGCCAGCAGCCCTAGGACAGGGCTTAACTATGGCTACACCTTC

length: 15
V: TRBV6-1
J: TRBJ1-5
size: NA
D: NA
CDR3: CASSEGPGSNQPQHF
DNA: TGTGCCAGCAGTGAAGGCCCGGGGAGCAATCAGCCCCAGCATTTT

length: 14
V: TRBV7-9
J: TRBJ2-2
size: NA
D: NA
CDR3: CASSFDFYTGELFF
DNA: TGTGCCAGCAGCTTCGACTTCTACACCGGGGAGCTGTTTTTT

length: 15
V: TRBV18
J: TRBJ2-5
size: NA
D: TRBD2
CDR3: CASSPTSGLQETQYF
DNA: TGTGCCAGCTCACCAACTAGCGGACTCCAAGAGACCCAGTACTTC

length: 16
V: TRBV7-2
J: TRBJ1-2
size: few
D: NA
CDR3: CASSPPGGAGNYGYTF
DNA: TGTGCCAGCAGCCCACCCGGTGGGGCCGGTAACTATGGCTACACCTTC

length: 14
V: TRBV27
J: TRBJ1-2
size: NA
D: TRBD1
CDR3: CASSPGTGHYGYTF
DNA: TGTGCCAGCAGCCCAGGGACAGGGCACTATGGCTACACCTTC

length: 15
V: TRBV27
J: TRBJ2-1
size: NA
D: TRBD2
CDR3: CASSPRTSVGNEQFF
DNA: TGTGCCAGCAGTCCCAGGACTAGCGTGGGCAATGAGCAGTTCTTC

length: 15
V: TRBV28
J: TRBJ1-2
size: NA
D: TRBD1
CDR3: CASTTQPDRHYGYTF
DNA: TGTGCCAGCACGACACAACCGGACAGGCATTATGGCTACACCTTC